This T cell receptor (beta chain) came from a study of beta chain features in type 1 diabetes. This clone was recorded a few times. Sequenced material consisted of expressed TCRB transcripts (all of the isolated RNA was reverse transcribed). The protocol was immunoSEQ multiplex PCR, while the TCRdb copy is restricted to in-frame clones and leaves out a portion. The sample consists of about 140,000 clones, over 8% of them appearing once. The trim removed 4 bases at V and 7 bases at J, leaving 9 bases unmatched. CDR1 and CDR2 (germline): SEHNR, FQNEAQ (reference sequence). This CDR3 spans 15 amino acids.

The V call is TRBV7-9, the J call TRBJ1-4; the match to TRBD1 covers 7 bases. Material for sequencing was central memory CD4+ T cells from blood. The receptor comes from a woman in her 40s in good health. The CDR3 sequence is CASSSTRGFVEKLFF. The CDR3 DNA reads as TGTGCCAGCAGCTCGACCAGGGGGTTCGTTGAAAAACTGTTTTTT.